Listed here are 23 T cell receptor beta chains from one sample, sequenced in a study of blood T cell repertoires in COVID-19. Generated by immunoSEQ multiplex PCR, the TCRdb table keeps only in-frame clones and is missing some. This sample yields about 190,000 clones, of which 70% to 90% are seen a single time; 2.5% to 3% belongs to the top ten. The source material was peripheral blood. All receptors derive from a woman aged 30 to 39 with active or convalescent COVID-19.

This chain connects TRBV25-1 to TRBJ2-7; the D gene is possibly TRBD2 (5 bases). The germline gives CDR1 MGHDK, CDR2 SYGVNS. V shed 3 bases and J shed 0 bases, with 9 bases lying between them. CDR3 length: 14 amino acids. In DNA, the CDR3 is TGTGCCAGCAGTGAGCGGAGGAACTCCTACGAGCAGTACTTC. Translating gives CASSERRNSYEQYF.

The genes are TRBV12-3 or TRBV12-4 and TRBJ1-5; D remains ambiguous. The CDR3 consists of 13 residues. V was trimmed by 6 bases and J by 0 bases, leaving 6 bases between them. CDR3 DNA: TGTGCCAGCAGCCCTTATAGCAATCAGCCCCAGCATTTT. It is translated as CASSPYSNQPQHF.

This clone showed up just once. The CDR3 sequence is CASSIKGPGTSGRAIEQYF. CDR3 bases: TGTGCCAGTAGTATCAAGGGTCCCGGGACTAGCGGGAGGGCCATCGAGCAGTACTTC. The chain employs TRBV19 and TRBJ2-7, with 16 nucleotides matching TRBD2. This CDR3 comprises 19 residues. Trimming cost V 3 bases and J 6 bases; bases outside gene matches: 14. The V gene's germline CDR1 is LNHDA and CDR2 SQIVND (reference sequence).

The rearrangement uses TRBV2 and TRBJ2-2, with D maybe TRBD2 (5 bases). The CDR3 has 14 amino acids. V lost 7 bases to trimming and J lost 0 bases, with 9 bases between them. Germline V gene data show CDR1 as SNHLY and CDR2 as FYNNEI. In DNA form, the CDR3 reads TGTGCCAGCACCGGGGTCTCGAACACCGGGGAGCTGTTTTTT. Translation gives CASTGVSNTGELFF.

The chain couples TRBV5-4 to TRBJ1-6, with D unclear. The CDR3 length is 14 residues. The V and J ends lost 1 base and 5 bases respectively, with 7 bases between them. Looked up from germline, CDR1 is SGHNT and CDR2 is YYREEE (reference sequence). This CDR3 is CASSLRANNSPLHF. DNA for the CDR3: TGTGCCAGCAGCTTGAGAGCTAATAATTCACCCCTCCACTTT.

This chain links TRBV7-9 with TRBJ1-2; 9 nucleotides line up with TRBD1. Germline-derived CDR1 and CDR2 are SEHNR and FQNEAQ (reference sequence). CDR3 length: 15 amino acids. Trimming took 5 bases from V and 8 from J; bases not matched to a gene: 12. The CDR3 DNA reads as TGTGCCAGCAGCGCAGAGACCGGGACAGGGTACGGCTACACCTTC. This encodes CASSAETGTGYGYTF.

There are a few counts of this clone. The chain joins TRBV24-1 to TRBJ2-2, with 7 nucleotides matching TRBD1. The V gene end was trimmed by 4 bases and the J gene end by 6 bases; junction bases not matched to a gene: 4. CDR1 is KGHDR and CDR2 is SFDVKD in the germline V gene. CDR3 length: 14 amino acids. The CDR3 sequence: CATSDATGAGELFF. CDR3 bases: TGTGCCACCAGTGACGCCACAGGGGCCGGGGAGCTGTTTTTT.

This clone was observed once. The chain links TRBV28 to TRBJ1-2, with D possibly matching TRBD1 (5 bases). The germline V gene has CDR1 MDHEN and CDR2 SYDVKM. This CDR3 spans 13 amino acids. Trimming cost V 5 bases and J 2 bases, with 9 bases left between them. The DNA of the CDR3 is TGTGCCAGCAGTCCGACAGCGAACTATGGCTACACCTTC. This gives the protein CASSPTANYGYTF.

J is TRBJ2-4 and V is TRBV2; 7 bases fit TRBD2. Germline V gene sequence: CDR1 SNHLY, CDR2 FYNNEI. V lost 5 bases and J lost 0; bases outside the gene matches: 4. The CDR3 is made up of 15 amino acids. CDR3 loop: CASSPRGVAKNIQYF. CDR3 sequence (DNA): TGTGCCAGCAGTCCCCGGGGGGTAGCCAAAAACATTCAGTACTTC.

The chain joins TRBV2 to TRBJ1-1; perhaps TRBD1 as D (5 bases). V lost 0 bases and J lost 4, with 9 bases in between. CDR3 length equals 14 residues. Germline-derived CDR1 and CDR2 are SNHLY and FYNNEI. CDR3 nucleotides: TGTGCCAGCAGTGAAGCGCTCGGGGGCACTGAAGCTTTCTTT. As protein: CASSEALGGTEAFF. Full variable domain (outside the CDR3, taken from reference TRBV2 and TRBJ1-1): EPEVTQTPSHQVTQMGQEVILRCVPISNHLYFYWYRQILGQKVEFLVSFYNNEISEKSEIFDDQFSVERPDGSNFTLKIRSTKLEDSAMYFCASSEALGGTEAFFGQGTRLTVV.

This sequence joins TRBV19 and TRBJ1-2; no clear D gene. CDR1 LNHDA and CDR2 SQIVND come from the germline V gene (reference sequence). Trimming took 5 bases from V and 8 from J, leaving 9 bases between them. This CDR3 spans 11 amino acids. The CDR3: CASSLGVGYTF. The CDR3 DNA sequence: TGTGCCAGTAGTCTCGGGGTAGGCTACACCTTC.

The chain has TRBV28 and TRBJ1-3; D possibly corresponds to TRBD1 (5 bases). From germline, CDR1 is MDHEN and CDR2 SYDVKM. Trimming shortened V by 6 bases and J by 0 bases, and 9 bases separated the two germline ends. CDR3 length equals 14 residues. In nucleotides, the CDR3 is TGTGCCAGCAGAGCAGGGTACTCTGGAAACACCATATATTTT. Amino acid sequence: CASRAGYSGNTIYF.

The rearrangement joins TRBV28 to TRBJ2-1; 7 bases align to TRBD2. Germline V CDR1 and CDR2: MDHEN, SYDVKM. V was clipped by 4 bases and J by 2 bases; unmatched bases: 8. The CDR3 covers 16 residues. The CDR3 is CASSSSLAATYNEQFF. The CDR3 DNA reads TGTGCCAGCAGTTCAAGCCTAGCGGCCACCTACAATGAGCAGTTCTTC. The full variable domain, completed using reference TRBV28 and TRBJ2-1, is DVKVTQSSRYLVKRTGEKVFLECVQDMDHENMFWYRQDPGLGLRLIYFSYDVKMKEKGDIPEGYSVSREKKERFSLILESASTNQTSMYLCASSSSLAATYNEQFFGPGTRLTVL.

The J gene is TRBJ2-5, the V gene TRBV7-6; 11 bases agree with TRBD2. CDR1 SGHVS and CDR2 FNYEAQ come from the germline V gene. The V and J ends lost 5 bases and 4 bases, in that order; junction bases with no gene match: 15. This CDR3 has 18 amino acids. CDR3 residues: CASSPQGFWLAGGETQYF. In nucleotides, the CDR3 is TGTGCCAGCAGCCCACAGGGGTTTTGGCTAGCGGGAGGAGAGACCCAGTACTTC.

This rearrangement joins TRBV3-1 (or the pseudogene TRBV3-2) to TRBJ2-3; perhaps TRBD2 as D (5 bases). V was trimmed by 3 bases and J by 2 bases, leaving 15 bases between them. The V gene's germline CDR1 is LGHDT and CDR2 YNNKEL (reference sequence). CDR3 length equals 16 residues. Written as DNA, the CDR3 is TGTGCCAGCAGCCATCCATCTAGCCCGTTCACAGATACGCAGTATTTT. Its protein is CASSHPSSPFTDTQYF.

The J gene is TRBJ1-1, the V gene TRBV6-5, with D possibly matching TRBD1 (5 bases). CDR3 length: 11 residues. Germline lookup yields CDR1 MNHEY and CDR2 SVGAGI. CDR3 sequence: CTTRAHTEAFF. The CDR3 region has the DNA TGTACTACCAGGGCTCACACTGAAGCTTTCTTT.

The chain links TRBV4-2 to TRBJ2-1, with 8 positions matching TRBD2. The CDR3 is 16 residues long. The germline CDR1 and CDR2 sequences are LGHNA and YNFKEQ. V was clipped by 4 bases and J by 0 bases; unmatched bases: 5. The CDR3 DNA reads TGTGCCAGCAGCCCCGGGGGGGGTAGCTCCTACAATGAGCAGTTCTTC. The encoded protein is CASSPGGGSSYNEQFF.

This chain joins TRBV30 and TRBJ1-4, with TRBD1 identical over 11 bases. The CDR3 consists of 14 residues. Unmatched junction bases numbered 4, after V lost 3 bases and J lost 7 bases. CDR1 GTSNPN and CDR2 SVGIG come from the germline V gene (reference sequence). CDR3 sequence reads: CAWRDRGRGEKLFF. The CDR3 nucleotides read TGTGCCTGGAGGGACAGGGGGCGCGGTGAAAAACTGTTTTTT.

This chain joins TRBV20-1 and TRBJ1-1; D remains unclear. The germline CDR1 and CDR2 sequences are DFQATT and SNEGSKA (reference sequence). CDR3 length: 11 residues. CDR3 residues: CSKHRNTEAFF. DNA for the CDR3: TGCAGCAAACACAGGAACACTGAAGCTTTCTTT.

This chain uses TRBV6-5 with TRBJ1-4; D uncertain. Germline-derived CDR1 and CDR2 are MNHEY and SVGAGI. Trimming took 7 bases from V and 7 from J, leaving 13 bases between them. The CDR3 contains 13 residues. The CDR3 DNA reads TGTGCCAGCAAAACCTCCGGGGTTGAAAAACTGTTTTTT. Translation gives CASKTSGVEKLFF.

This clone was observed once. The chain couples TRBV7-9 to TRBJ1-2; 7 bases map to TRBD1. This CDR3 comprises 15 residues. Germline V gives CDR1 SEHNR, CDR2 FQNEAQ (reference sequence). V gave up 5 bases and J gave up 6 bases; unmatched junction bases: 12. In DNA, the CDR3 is TGTGCCAGCAGCCTAACAGGGGTGGCGGGTCATGGCTACACCTTC. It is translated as CASSLTGVAGHGYTF.

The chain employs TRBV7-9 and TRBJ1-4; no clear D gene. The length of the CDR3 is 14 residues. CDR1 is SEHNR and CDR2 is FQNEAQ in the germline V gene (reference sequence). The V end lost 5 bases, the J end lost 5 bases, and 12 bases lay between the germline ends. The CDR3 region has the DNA TGTGCCAGCAGCGCCCCCTCCGGGAATGAAAAACTGTTTTTT. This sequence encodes CASSAPSGNEKLFF.

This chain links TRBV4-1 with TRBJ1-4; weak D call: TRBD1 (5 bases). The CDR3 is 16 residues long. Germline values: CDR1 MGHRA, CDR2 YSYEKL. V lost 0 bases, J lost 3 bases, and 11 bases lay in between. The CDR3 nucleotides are TGCGCCAGCAGCCAAGACCAGGGTTCGGCTAATGAAAAACTGTTTTTT. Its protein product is CASSQDQGSANEKLFF.